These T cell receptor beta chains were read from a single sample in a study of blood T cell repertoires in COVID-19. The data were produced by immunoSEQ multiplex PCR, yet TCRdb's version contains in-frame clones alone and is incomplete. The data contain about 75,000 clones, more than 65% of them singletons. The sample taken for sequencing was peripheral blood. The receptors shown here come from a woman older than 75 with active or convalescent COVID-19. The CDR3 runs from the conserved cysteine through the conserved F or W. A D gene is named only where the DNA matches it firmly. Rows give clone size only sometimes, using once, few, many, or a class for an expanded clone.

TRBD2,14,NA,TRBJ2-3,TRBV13,TGTGCCAGCAGCCGGCGCGGGGGAATGGATACGCAGTATTTT,CASSRRGGMDTQYF
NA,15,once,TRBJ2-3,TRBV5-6,TGTGCCAGCAGCTTTTCGAAACTCTTCACAGATACGCAGTATTTT,CASSFSKLFTDTQYF
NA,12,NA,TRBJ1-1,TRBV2,TGTGCCAGCAGTGTCCAGTACACTGAAGCTTTCTTT,CASSVQYTEAFF
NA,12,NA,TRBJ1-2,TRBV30,TGTGCCTGGAGTGGGGGGAGGTATGGCTACACCTTC,CAWSGGRYGYTF
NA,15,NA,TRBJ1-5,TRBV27,TGTGCCAGCAGTTTAGCAGGGTTTGGCAATCAGCCCCAGCATTTT,CASSLAGFGNQPQHF
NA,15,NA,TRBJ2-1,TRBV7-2,TGTGCCAGCAGCTTTAGGGAGTGGCCCTACAATGAGCAGTTCTTC,CASSFREWPYNEQFF
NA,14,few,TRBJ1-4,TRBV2,TGTGCCAGCAGTGACCAGGGTAGGAATGAAAAACTGTTTTTT,CASSDQGRNEKLFF
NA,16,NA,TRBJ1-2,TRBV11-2,TGTGCCAGCAGCTTATCGTTCTCAGGAAAGGCGTATGGCTACACCTTC,CASSLSFSGKAYGYTF
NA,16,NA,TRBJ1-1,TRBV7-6,TGTGCCAGCAGCTTAGGTGGGGGCTTAGGGAACACTGAAGCTTTCTTT,CASSLGGGLGNTEAFF
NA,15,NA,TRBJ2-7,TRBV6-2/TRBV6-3,TGTGCCAGCAGTTACCCTCAGGGGACCTCCTACGAGCAGTACTTC,CASSYPQGTSYEQYF
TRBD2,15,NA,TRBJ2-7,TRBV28,TGTGCCAGCAGTTTTTCCCTAGCGGGAATCGGCGAGCAGTACTTC,CASSFSLAGIGEQYF
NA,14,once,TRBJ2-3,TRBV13,TGTGCCAGCAGCCCAGCAGGGGGGATGTATACGCAGTATTTT,CASSPAGGMYTQYF
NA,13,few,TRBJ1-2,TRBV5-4,TGTGCCAGCACCCTCAACAGGGACTATGGCTACACCTTC,CASTLNRDYGYTF
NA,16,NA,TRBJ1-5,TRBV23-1,TGCGCCAGCAGTTTAATGCCCTTTAGTAGCAATCAGCCCCAGCATTTT,CASSLMPFSSNQPQHF